A single sample is the source of the 20 T cell receptor beta chains below, sequenced in a study of Ad26.COV2.S vaccination and SARS-CoV-2 variants. Treatment described: over 15 received Ad26.COV2.S at low or high dose, single or two shots; about 5 received placebo; per-sample allocation not given. The samples date from day 63 after the first vaccine or placebo injection. Libraries were prepared by immunoSEQ multiplex PCR; TCRdb keeps only in-frame clonotypes and omits some of them. The table includes approximately 280,000 clones, more than 70% detected once. This material consisted of peripheral blood, taken in a trial of Ad26.COV2.S vaccine versus placebo. The origin of the receptors is a person between 18 and 65 years old who received the Ad26.COV2.S COVID-19 vaccine or a placebo.

The chain has TRBV19 and TRBJ1-2, with D possibly being TRBD1 (6 bases). Trimming took off 6 bases at V and 0 bases at J, with 11 bases between the two ends. Germline V gives CDR1 LNHDA, CDR2 SQIVND (reference sequence). This CDR3 is built from 14 residues. CDR3 coding DNA: TGTGCCAGTAGGCTACAGGGAACTAACTATGGCTACACCTTC. Its protein product is CASRLQGTNYGYTF.

Note on this clone: The identical CDR3 is also encoded by other nucleotide sequences in the sample. V usage is TRBV7-9 and J usage is TRBJ2-7; no clear D. The CDR3 spans 11 residues. CDR1 and CDR2 from the germline V gene are SEHNR and FQNEAQ (reference sequence). Trimming removed 1 base at V and 4 bases at J, with 2 bases between. In DNA, the CDR3 is TGTGCCAGCAGCTTAGATTACGAGCAGTACTTC. It yields the protein CASSLDYEQYF.

The chain couples TRBV20-1 to TRBJ1-2, with 8 bases that match TRBD1. Per germline, CDR1 DFQATT and CDR2 SNEGSKA (reference sequence). Losses at the gene ends were 3 bases for V and 4 bases for J; bases not matched to a gene: 10. This CDR3 region has 15 residues. The CDR3: CSASQGANRGYGYTF. DNA for the CDR3: TGCAGTGCTAGTCAGGGGGCGAACCGAGGCTATGGCTACACCTTC.

The V call is TRBV18, the J call TRBJ2-7; TRBD1 aligns across 7 bases. Trimming removed 4 bases from V and 0 bases from J; junction bases left unmatched: 12. Germline V gene lookup returns CDR1 KGHSH and CDR2 LQKENI. This CDR3 spans 17 amino acids. The CDR3 region is CASSLQIGTVYSYEQYF. CDR3 in DNA: TGTGCCAGCTCACTGCAGATAGGGACAGTATACTCCTACGAGCAGTACTTC.

The V call is TRBV7-2, the J call TRBJ2-1; the match to TRBD2 covers 11 bases. The germline gives CDR1 SGHTA, CDR2 FQGNSA. Germline trimming cut 3 bases from V and 3 bases from J; bases unmatched to any gene: 4. This CDR3 spans 16 amino acids. As DNA, the CDR3 is TGTGCCAGCAGCTTTAGACTAGCGGGGAACTACAATGAGCAGTTCTTC. It is translated as CASSFRLAGNYNEQFF.

This chain links TRBV2 with TRBJ1-4; D is possibly TRBD1 (6 bases). The CDR3 extends over 11 amino acids. V was clipped by 6 bases and J by 15 bases, with 14 bases between them. CDR1 SNHLY and CDR2 FYNNEI come from the germline V gene. The CDR3 sequence is CASSWPEGVFF. In DNA, the CDR3 is TGTGCCAGCAGCTGGCCCGAGGGGGTGTTTTTT.

The chain recombines TRBV7-2 with TRBJ2-4; weak D call: TRBD1 (5 bases). This CDR3 is built from 15 residues. Per germline, CDR1 SGHTA and CDR2 FQGNSA. V was cut by 1 base and J by 7 bases, with 14 bases left in between. The CDR3 sequence: CASSLDGANVNIQYF. As DNA, the CDR3 is TGTGCCAGCAGCTTAGATGGGGCTAATGTGAACATTCAGTACTTC.

This chain connects TRBV4-1 to TRBJ1-2, with 8 bases matching TRBD1. CDR1 and CDR2 from the germline V gene are MGHRA and YSYEKL. With 1 base clipped from V and 6 bases from J, the junction kept 10 bases outside the gene matches. The CDR3 consists of 16 residues. CDR3 protein: CASSQGLQGARHGYTF. The CDR3 region has the DNA TGCGCCAGCAGCCAAGGGCTGCAGGGGGCGAGGCATGGCTACACCTTC.

The chain couples TRBV6-6 to TRBJ1-3, with 8 nucleotides matching TRBD1. Germline V gene lookup returns CDR1 MNHNY and CDR2 SVGAGI (reference sequence). The V segment lost 6 bases and the J segment 3 bases; nucleotides outside the gene matches: 4. The CDR3 is made up of 14 amino acids. The CDR3 DNA follows: TGTGCCAGCAGGATAGGACAGGGTGGAAACACCATATATTTT. The encoded protein is CASRIGQGGNTIYF.

This chain joins TRBV2 and TRBJ1-2; D is unresolved. Germline values: CDR1 SNHLY, CDR2 FYNNEI. The V and J ends lost 6 bases and 0 bases respectively, with 8 bases between them. This CDR3 region has 13 residues. The DNA of the CDR3 is TGTGCCAGCAGACCGTTAGCTAACTATGGCTACACCTTC. It yields the protein CASRPLANYGYTF.

A few counts support this clone. The chain joins TRBV24-1 to TRBJ2-1; the D gene is possibly TRBD1 (6 bases). The V end lost 7 bases, the J end lost 1 base, and 13 bases lay between the germline ends. This CDR3 has 15 amino acids. CDR1 and CDR2 from the germline V gene are KGHDR and SFDVKD. CDR3 sequence: CATSPGQSSYNEQFF. The DNA of the CDR3 is TGTGCCACCAGCCCTGGACAGTCATCCTACAATGAGCAGTTCTTC.

The CDR3 is CASSVWQGNTGELFF. CDR3 sequence (DNA): TGTGCCAGCAGTGTATGGCAGGGAAACACCGGGGAGCTGTTTTTT. V and J are TRBV2 and TRBJ2-2, with a tentative D call TRBD1 (5 bases). With 4 bases removed from V and 2 bases from J, the gap between germline ends came to 11 bases. From germline, CDR1 is SNHLY and CDR2 FYNNEI. The CDR3 is 15 residues long.

The rearrangement uses TRBV5-4 and TRBJ1-2; 9 nucleotides line up with TRBD1. The V gene end was trimmed by 4 bases and the J gene end by 7 bases; junction bases not matched to a gene: 11. In germline, CDR1 is SGHNT, CDR2 YYREEE (reference sequence). This CDR3 region has 15 residues. CDR3 amino acids: CASSPVGQGKGGYTF. The CDR3 DNA reads TGTGCCAGCAGCCCGGTCGGACAGGGGAAGGGTGGCTACACCTTC.

The V and J genes are TRBV4-1 and TRBJ2-3; the match to TRBD1 covers 9 bases. This CDR3 spans 15 amino acids. Germline CDR1 is MGHRA and CDR2 is YSYEKL. With 1 base clipped from V and 5 bases from J, the junction kept 4 bases outside the gene matches. The CDR3 region has the DNA TGCGCCAGCAGCCAAGCCGGGACAGGGAAAGATACGCAGTATTTT. Its translation is CASSQAGTGKDTQYF.

The chain links TRBV30 to TRBJ2-3; D call uncertain. The CDR3 totals 13 residues. Germline V gives CDR1 GTSNPN, CDR2 SVGIG (reference sequence). Trimming stripped 7 bases from V and 2 bases from J, with 13 bases between. The CDR3 bases are TGTGCCTCTCGATCCCGGCTCACAGATACGCAGTATTTT. As protein: CASRSRLTDTQYF.

The chain employs TRBV5-6 and TRBJ1-6; no firm D call. Germline values: CDR1 SGHDT, CDR2 YYEEEE. There are 17 residues in the CDR3. Trimming left V 0 bases short and J 0 bases short, with 10 bases between. The CDR3 sequence: CASSLDSPFSYNSPLHF. Here the CDR3 DNA reads TGTGCCAGCAGCTTGGACAGTCCTTTCTCCTATAATTCACCCCTCCACTTT. Supplemented by reference TRBV5-6 and TRBJ1-6, the full variable domain reads DAGVTQSPTHLIKTRGQQVTLRCSPKSGHDTVSWYQQALGQGPQFIFQYYEEEERQRGNFPDRFSGHQFPNYSSELNVNALLLGDSALYLCASSLDSPFSYNSPLHFGNGTRLTVT.

The chain has TRBV28 and TRBJ1-5, with 7 bases matching TRBD1. The V and J ends lost 8 bases and 0 bases, in that order; junction bases with no gene match: 7. The CDR3 is 15 amino acids. Germline-derived CDR1 and CDR2 are MDHEN and SYDVKM. The CDR3 region is CASAKTGRSNQPQHF. CDR3 coding DNA: TGTGCCAGCGCTAAGACAGGGCGTAGCAATCAGCCCCAGCATTTT.

V gene TRBV7-2 combines with J gene TRBJ2-7, with D perhaps TRBD1 (6 bases). Germline-derived CDR1 and CDR2 are SGHTA and FQGNSA. This CDR3 region has 14 residues. Deletions cut 5 bases from V and 0 bases from J, with 11 bases between. CDR3 sequence (DNA): TGTGCCAGCAGCCAAACAGGGTTCTCCTACGAGCAGTACTTC. It yields the protein CASSQTGFSYEQYF.

The chain links TRBV9 to TRBJ1-3, with no clear D. This CDR3 is built from 13 residues. The germline V and J ends were trimmed by 4 bases and 4 bases, with 9 bases remaining between them. The germline CDR1 and CDR2 sequences are SGDLS and YYNGEE. The CDR3 is CASSPMAGNTIYF. The CDR3 nucleotides read TGTGCCAGCAGCCCCATGGCCGGAAACACCATATATTTT.

V usage is TRBV7-6 and J usage is TRBJ2-2; possibly TRBD1 for D (6 bases). This CDR3 is built from 15 residues. Germline V gene lookup returns CDR1 SGHVS and CDR2 FNYEAQ. The V and J ends lost 3 bases and 4 bases respectively, with 12 bases between them. The CDR3 DNA reads as TGTGCCAGCAGCTTCCCTATCAGGGGCACCGGGGAGCTGTTTTTT. This translates into CASSFPIRGTGELFF. The full variable domain, in which reference TRBV7-6 and TRBJ2-2 provide the parts outside the CDR3, is GAGVSQSPRYKVTKRGQDVALRCDPISGHVSLYWYRQALGQGPEFLTYFNYEAQQDKSGLPNDRFSAERPEGSISTLTIQRTEQRDSAMYRCASSFPIRGTGELFFGEGSRLTVL.